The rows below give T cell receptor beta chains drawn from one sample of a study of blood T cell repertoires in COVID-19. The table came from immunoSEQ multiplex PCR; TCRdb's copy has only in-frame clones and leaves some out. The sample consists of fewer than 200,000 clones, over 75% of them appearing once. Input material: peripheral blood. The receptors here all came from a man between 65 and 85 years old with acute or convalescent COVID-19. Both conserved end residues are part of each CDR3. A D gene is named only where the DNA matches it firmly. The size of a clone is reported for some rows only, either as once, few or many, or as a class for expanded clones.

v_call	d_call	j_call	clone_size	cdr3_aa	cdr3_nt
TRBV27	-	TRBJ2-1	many	CASRTVKSSYNEQFF	TGTGCCAGCAGGACAGTGAAGAGCTCCTACAATGAGCAGTTCTTC
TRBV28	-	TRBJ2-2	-	CASTLTRANTGELFF	TGTGCCAGCACCCTAACGAGGGCGAACACCGGGGAGCTGTTTTTT
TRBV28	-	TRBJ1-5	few	CASSHLTGGPGNQPQHF	TGTGCCAGCAGTCACCTAACGGGGGGTCCAGGCAATCAGCCCCAGCATTTT
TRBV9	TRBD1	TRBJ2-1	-	CASNQQGLSNGDEQFF	TGTGCCAGCAACCAACAGGGGCTATCAAACGGTGATGAGCAGTTCTTC
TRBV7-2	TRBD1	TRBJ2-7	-	CASSLGGQGAYEQYF	TGTGCCAGCAGCTTAGGGGGGCAGGGGGCCTACGAGCAGTACTTC
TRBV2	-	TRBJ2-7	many	CASSEVRYEQYF	TGTGCCAGCAGTGAAGTCAGGTACGAGCAGTACTTC
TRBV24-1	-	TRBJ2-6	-	CATSSGSEPGANVLTF	TGTGCCACCAGTTCAGGGTCAGAACCTGGGGCCAACGTCCTGACTTTC
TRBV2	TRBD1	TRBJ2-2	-	CASSAGQGGTGELFF	TGTGCCAGCAGTGCAGGACAGGGCGGCACCGGGGAGCTGTTTTTT
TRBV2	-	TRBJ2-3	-	CATDWSGTDTQYF	TGTGCTACCGACTGGTCAGGCACAGATACGCAGTATTTT
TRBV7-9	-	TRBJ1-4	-	CASSSRDSGGQGAKLFF	TGTGCCAGCAGCTCAAGGGACTCCGGCGGACAAGGGGCCAAACTGTTTTTT
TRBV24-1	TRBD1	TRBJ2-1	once	CATSPQGAHEQFF	TGTGCCACCAGCCCCCAGGGGGCCCATGAGCAGTTCTTC
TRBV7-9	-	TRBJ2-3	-	CASSLARQTPAGDTQYF	TGTGCCAGCAGCTTAGCGCGCCAAACCCCCGCCGGAGATACGCAGTATTTT
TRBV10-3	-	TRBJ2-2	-	CASALRDKNTGELFF	TGTGCCTCCGCGCTCCGGGACAAGAACACCGGGGAGCTGTTTTTT
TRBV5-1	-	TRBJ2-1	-	CASSLRLGGSYNEQFF	TGCGCCAGCAGCTTGCGACTGGGAGGCTCCTACAATGAGCAGTTCTTC
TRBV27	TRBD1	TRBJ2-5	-	CASTTGQGAWETQYF	TGTGCCAGCACCACAGGACAGGGGGCTTGGGAGACCCAGTACTTC
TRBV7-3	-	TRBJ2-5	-	CASSFSHRQETQYF	TGTGCCAGCAGCTTTAGTCACAGGCAAGAGACCCAGTACTTC
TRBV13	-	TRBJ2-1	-	CASSLALVNEQFF	TGTGCCAGCAGCTTAGCACTAGTTAATGAGCAGTTCTTC
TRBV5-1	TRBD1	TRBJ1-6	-	CASSTGTGISPLHF	TGCGCCAGCAGCACCGGGACAGGGATTTCACCCCTCCACTTT
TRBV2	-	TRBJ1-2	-	CASKEDGTYGYTF	TGTGCCAGCAAGGAGGACGGAACCTATGGCTACACCTTC
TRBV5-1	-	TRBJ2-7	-	CASSLGGLPSYEQYF	TGCGCCAGCAGCTTGGGGGGGCTACCCTCCTACGAGCAGTACTTC
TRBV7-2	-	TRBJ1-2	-	CASSLEVDRGLYGYTF	TGTGCCAGCAGCTTAGAAGTGGACAGAGGTCTCTATGGCTACACCTTC
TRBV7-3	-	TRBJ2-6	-	CASSLSSGANVLTF	TGTGCCAGCAGCTTATCATCTGGGGCCAACGTCCTGACTTTC
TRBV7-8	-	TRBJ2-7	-	CASSLHGGSYEQYF	TGTGCCAGCAGCCTCCATGGGGGGTCCTACGAGCAGTACTTC
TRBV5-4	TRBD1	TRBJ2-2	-	CASSLGIYRGSDNTGELFF	TGTGCCAGCAGCTTGGGGATTTACAGGGGTTCGGACAACACCGGGGAGCTGTTTTTT
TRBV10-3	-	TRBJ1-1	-	CAISVAENTEAFF	TGTGCCATCAGTGTTGCGGAGAACACTGAAGCTTTCTTT
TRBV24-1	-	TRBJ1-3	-	CATSSPGGNTIYF	TGTGCCACCAGTTCTCCAGGGGGAAACACCATATATTTT
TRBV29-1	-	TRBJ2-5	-	CSVGMVVETQYF	TGCAGCGTTGGTATGGTAGTAGAGACCCAGTACTTC
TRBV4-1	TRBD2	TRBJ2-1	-	CASSQILAGGREQFF	TGCGCCAGCAGCCAGATACTAGCGGGGGGTCGCGAGCAGTTCTTC
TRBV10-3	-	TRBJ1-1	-	CAISVGQGFTEAFF	TGTGCCATCAGTGTTGGGCAGGGGTTCACTGAAGCTTTCTTT
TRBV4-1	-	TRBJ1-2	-	CASSQPAGGYTF	TGCGCCAGCAGCCAGCCGGCAGGTGGCTACACCTTC
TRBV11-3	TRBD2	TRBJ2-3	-	CASSYRLAGDTDTQYF	TGTGCCAGCAGCTACAGACTAGCGGGAGACACAGATACGCAGTATTTT
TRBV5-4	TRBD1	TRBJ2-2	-	CASSPDGTGRTGELFF	TGTGCCAGCAGCCCGGACGGGACAGGGCGCACCGGGGAGCTGTTTTTT
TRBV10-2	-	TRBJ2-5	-	CASSPLGPQETQYF	TGCGCCAGCAGCCCCTTGGGCCCACAAGAGACCCAGTACTTC
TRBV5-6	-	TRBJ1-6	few	CASSLLAVNSPLHF	TGTGCCAGCAGCTTGCTGGCAGTTAATTCACCCCTCCACTTT
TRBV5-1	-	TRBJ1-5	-	CASSLGQGTQPQHF	TGCGCCAGCAGCTTGGGGCAGGGAACTCAGCCCCAGCATTTT
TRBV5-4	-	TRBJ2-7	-	CASSLAGSYEQYF	TGTGCCAGCAGCTTGGCCGGGTCCTACGAGCAGTACTTC
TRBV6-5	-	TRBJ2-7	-	CASSYSASDPYEQYF	TGTGCCAGCAGTTACTCGGCTAGCGATCCCTACGAGCAGTACTTC
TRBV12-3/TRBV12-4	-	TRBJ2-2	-	CASSKGYGELFF	TGTGCCAGCAGTAAGGGGTACGGGGAGCTGTTTTTT
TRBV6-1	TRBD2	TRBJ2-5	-	CASSEVAGLRETQYF	TGTGCCAGCAGTGAGGTGGCGGGACTAAGAGAGACCCAGTACTTC
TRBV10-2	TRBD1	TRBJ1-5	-	CASRTGDAWVQPQHF	TGCGCCAGCAGGACAGGGGATGCGTGGGTTCAGCCCCAGCATTTT
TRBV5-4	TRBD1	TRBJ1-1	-	CASSLGRGLVNTEAFF	TGTGCCAGCAGCTTGGGGAGGGGGCTCGTGAACACTGAAGCTTTCTTT
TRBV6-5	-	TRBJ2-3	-	CASSYGQLAFTDTQYF	TGTGCCAGCAGTTACGGTCAGCTAGCTTTCACAGATACGCAGTATTTT
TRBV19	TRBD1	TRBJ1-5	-	CASSPTTGDDGNQPQHF	TGTGCCAGTAGTCCAACCACAGGGGACGATGGCAATCAGCCCCAGCATTTT
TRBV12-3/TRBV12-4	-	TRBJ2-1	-	CASSLLGYNEQFF	TGTGCCAGCAGTTTGCTAGGCTACAATGAGCAGTTCTTC